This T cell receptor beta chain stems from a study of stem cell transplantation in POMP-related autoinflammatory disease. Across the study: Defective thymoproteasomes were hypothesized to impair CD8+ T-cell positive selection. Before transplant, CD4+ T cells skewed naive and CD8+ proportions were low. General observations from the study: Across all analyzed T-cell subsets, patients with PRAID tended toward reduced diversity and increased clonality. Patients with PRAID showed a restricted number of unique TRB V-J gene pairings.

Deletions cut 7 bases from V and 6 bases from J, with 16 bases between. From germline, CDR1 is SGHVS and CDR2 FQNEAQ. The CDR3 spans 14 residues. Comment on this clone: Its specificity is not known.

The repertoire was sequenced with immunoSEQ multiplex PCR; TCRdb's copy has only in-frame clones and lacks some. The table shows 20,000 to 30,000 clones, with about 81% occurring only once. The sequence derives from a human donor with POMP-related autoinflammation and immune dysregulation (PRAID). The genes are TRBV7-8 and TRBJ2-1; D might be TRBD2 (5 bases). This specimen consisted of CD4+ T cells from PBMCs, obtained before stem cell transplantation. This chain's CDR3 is CASTATGFLNEQFF. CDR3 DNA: TGTGCCAGCACCGCGACGGGGTTCCTCAATGAGCAGTTCTTC.